The sequence of this TCR beta chain was determined in a study of blood T cell repertoires in COVID-19. Germline V gene data show CDR1 as MNHEY and CDR2 as SVGAGI. The J segment lost 4 bases and the V segment lost 7 bases, leaving 2 bases of the junction unmatched. The CDR3 has 13 amino acids. Assay used: immunoSEQ multiplex PCR; TCRdb lists only in-frame clones, some missing. There are approximately 220,000 clones in the sample; 87% occur only once, and around 2.6% lies in the top ten. The chain recombines TRBV6-5 with TRBJ2-4; the match to TRBD1 covers 9 bases. The clonotype originates from a woman aged 25 to 45 with acute COVID-19. Input material: PBMCs or T cells enriched from blood (not recorded which). CDR3 DNA sequence: TGTGCCAGCAAGGGGACAGGGAAAAACATTCAGTACTTC. Amino acids: CASKGTGKNIQYF.